The 25 T cell receptor beta chains below were found in one sample sequenced in a study of shared clonotypes between healthy human individuals (dated by TCRdb to 2018 to 2021). Library preparation used the immunoSEQ multiplex PCR assay. TCRdb obtained this table from immuneACCESS and retained in-frame rearrangements with V and J assigned. These tables miss some clones; where compared with another copy, unresolved V genes account for less than half of the shortfall, and the remainder is unexplained. The sample data list 950,000 to 1,300,000 clones, and about 74% of these were observed just once. Jointly, the top ten make up approximately 1.5% of the sample. Sequences were obtained from memory CD4+ T cells sorted from blood. The cell subset or site tag for this specimen amounts to: CD45RA-negative fraction. The receptors come from a man younger than 35 in good health.

The chain uses TRBV7-2 and TRBJ2-1; 8 bases line up with TRBD1. The V gene end was trimmed by 6 bases and the J gene end by 3 bases; junction bases not matched to a gene: 4. This CDR3 is 14 amino acids long. Germline assignment: CDR1 SGHTA and CDR2 FQGNSA. The DNA of the CDR3 is TGTGCCAGCAGTTTTACAGGGGGCTACAATGAGCAGTTCTTC. Protein product: CASSFTGGYNEQFF. The whole variable domain, filled in from reference TRBV7-2 and TRBJ2-1, reads GAGVSQSPSNKVTEKGKDVELRCDPISGHTALYWYRQSLGQGLEFLIYFQGNSAPDKSGLPSDRFSAERTGGSVSTLTIQRTQQEDSAVYLCASSFTGGYNEQFFGPGTRLTVL.

V and J are TRBV7-2 and TRBJ1-1; D unclear. Germline values: CDR1 SGHTA, CDR2 FQGNSA. The V end was cut by 4 bases, the J end by 0 bases, with 12 bases between. The CDR3 runs 15 residues. The CDR3: CASSSPQVMNTEAFF. CDR3 nucleotide sequence: TGTGCCAGCAGCTCACCCCAGGTCATGAACACTGAAGCTTTCTTT. The full variable domain, with the rest looked up from reference TRBV7-2 and TRBJ1-1, is GAGVSQSPSNKVTEKGKDVELRCDPISGHTALYWYRQSLGQGLEFLIYFQGNSAPDKSGLPSDRFSAERTGGSVSTLTIQRTQQEDSAVYLCASSSPQVMNTEAFFGQGTRLTVV.

This sequence joins TRBV28 and TRBJ1-2, with 7 bases aligning to TRBD1. This CDR3 is 12 amino acids long. Germline CDR1 reads MDHEN; CDR2 reads SYDVKM. With 8 bases clipped from V and 4 bases from J, the junction kept 4 bases outside the gene matches. CDR3 in amino acids: CASGRQGYGYTF. The DNA of the CDR3 is TGTGCCAGCGGCCGACAGGGCTATGGCTACACCTTC.

The rearrangement uses TRBV9 and TRBJ2-2; 12 bases are shared with TRBD1. From germline, CDR1 is SGDLS and CDR2 YYNGEE. The junction had 6 bases not matched to a gene; V was cut back by 1 base and J by 2 bases. The CDR3 has 18 residues. CDR3 region: CASSVRDRGLPNTGELFF. In DNA, the CDR3 is TGTGCCAGCAGCGTAAGGGACAGGGGGCTGCCTAACACCGGGGAGCTGTTTTTT.

The chain carries TRBV4-1 and TRBJ1-2; D uncertain. The V gene's germline CDR1 is MGHRA and CDR2 YSYEKL. CDR3 length: 15 residues. V was trimmed by 0 bases and J by 5 bases, leaving 13 bases between them. The CDR3 spells CASSQDGNGKYGYTF. The CDR3 region has the DNA TGCGCCAGCAGCCAAGATGGGAATGGGAAGTATGGCTACACCTTC.

The genes are TRBV30 and TRBJ2-7; TRBD2 matches 12 bases. The J segment lost 2 bases and the V segment lost 5 bases, leaving 7 bases of the junction unmatched. The CDR3 totals 15 residues. CDR1 and CDR2 (germline): GTSNPN, SVGIG (reference sequence). The CDR3, as DNA: TGTGCCTGGGAGGACAGGACTAGCGGGACCTACGAGCAGTACTTC. Translating it yields CAWEDRTSGTYEQYF.

Notes on this clone: A much larger clone sits a single nucleotide away, making a read error possible. The chain recombines TRBV28 with TRBJ1-1; no reliable D call. The V and J ends lost 11 bases and 5 bases respectively, with 18 bases between them. Germline CDR1 is MDHEN and CDR2 is SYDVKM. The CDR3 length is 13 residues. The CDR3 nucleotides are TGTGCCGGCAACCCCCCCCCTTTGACTGAAGCTTTCTTT. This sequence encodes CAGNPPPLTEAFF.

The rearrangement joins TRBV7-9 to TRBJ2-7, with 7 bases that match TRBD1. Germline V gives CDR1 SEHNR, CDR2 FQNEAQ (reference sequence). The V segment lost 4 bases and the J segment 9 bases; nucleotides outside the gene matches: 12. The CDR3 extends over 14 amino acids. The CDR3 nucleotides read TGTGCCAGCAGCTCGCCTGGGACAGCCTCGATGCAGTACTTC. Translation: CASSSPGTASMQYF.

Details on this clone: Other nucleotide sequences in the sample specify the same CDR3. J is TRBJ2-3 and V is TRBV6-5; TRBD1 aligns across 9 bases. The V and J ends lost 6 bases and 0 bases, in that order; junction bases with no gene match: 4. CDR3 size: 15 residues. Germline V gene lookup returns CDR1 MNHEY and CDR2 SVGAGI. The CDR3 region is CASRYRGLSTDTQYF. CDR3 nucleotides: TGTGCCAGCAGGTACAGGGGGCTAAGCACAGATACGCAGTATTTT.

The V and J genes are TRBV28 and TRBJ1-5, with TRBD1 as a possible D gene (6 bases). The ends were cut back, 7 bases at V and 5 bases at J, with 18 bases in the middle. CDR1 and CDR2 from the germline V gene are MDHEN and SYDVKM. The CDR3 totals 15 residues. In DNA form, the CDR3 reads TGTGCCAGCACCTCAGGGAGGGGGACCTATCAGCCCCAGCATTTT. Translated, it gives CASTSGRGTYQPQHF.

The rearrangement joins TRBV11-3 to TRBJ1-2, with no clear D. V was cut by 6 bases and J by 4 bases, with 12 bases left in between. The CDR3 contains 13 residues. CDR1 and CDR2 from the germline V gene are SGHNT and YENEEA. The CDR3 protein is CASSRIDGYGYTF. CDR3 nucleotides: TGTGCCAGCAGTCGGATTGACGGCTATGGCTACACCTTC.

The chain is built from TRBV7-2 and TRBJ2-7; no clear D gene. V was cut by 0 bases and J by 3 bases, with 3 bases left in between. The V gene's germline CDR1 is SGHTA and CDR2 FQGNSA. This CDR3 has 12 amino acids. CDR3 loop: CASSLAVYEQYF. The CDR3 DNA follows: TGTGCCAGCAGCTTAGCAGTCTACGAGCAGTACTTC.

In its sample, this clone was seen a few times. The chain uses TRBV2 and TRBJ2-7, with 9 bases that match TRBD1. The CDR3 is 15 residues long. Trimming cost V 8 bases and J 4 bases; bases outside gene matches: 12. Germline-derived CDR1 and CDR2 are SNHLY and FYNNEI. This chain's CDR3 is CASARNGQGRYEQYF. CDR3 coding DNA: TGTGCCAGCGCCCGGAATGGACAGGGGAGGTACGAGCAGTACTTC.

The rearrangement links TRBV5-1 to TRBJ2-3; D might be TRBD2 (5 bases). Germline assignment: CDR1 SGHRS and CDR2 YFSETQ. With 4 bases removed from V and 1 base from J, the gap between germline ends came to 13 bases. The CDR3 contains 15 residues. CDR3 in amino acids: CASSKDGKGTDTQYF. The DNA of the CDR3 is TGCGCCAGCAGCAAGGACGGGAAGGGCACAGATACGCAGTATTTT.

This chain connects TRBV13 to TRBJ2-7; 9 nucleotides match TRBD2. Trimming took 9 bases from V and 3 from J; bases not matched to a gene: 9. Germline loops: CDR1 PRHDT, CDR2 FYEKMQ (reference sequence). The CDR3 is made up of 14 amino acids. The CDR3 bases are TGTGCCAGTCAGGTAGCGGGAGTATTCTACGAGCAGTACTTC. Translating it yields CASQVAGVFYEQYF.

V is TRBV19 and J is TRBJ1-1; D is unclear. Per the germline V gene, CDR1 is LNHDA and CDR2 is SQIVND (reference sequence). CDR3 length: 15 residues. The V and J ends lost 7 bases and 4 bases respectively, with 19 bases between them. In DNA form, the CDR3 reads TGTGCCAGTACCCCTCGATGGGTCGGCGGCACTGAAGCTTTCTTT. This sequence encodes CASTPRWVGGTEAFF.

V gene TRBV7-2 combines with J gene TRBJ2-1; maybe TRBD2 (6 bases). Trimming stripped 5 bases from V and 4 bases from J, with 15 bases between. Per the germline V gene, CDR1 is SGHTA and CDR2 is FQGNSA. This CDR3 comprises 15 residues. DNA of the CDR3: TGTGCCAGCAGCGCTCTAGCGACCCATTACAATGAGCAGTTCTTC. Amino acids: CASSALATHYNEQFF. The variable domain in full, with the rest retrieved from reference TRBV7-2 and TRBJ2-1, is GAGVSQSPSNKVTEKGKDVELRCDPISGHTALYWYRQSLGQGLEFLIYFQGNSAPDKSGLPSDRFSAERTGGSVSTLTIQRTQQEDSAVYLCASSALATHYNEQFFGPGTRLTVL.

This chain links TRBV7-6 with TRBJ2-3, with D perhaps TRBD1 (5 bases). Germline V gene data show CDR1 as SGHVS and CDR2 as FNYEAQ. The CDR3 extends over 14 amino acids. Trimming removed 1 base from V and 2 bases from J, with 7 bases in between. This CDR3 reads CASSLGQTTDTQYF. The CDR3 DNA sequence: TGTGCCAGCAGCTTAGGACAGACCACAGATACGCAGTATTTT.

The chain uses TRBV19 and TRBJ1-2, with 7 nucleotides matching TRBD1. The CDR3 extends over 13 amino acids. Trimming took 9 bases from V and 5 from J; bases not matched to a gene: 9. Germline CDR1 LNHDA, CDR2 SQIVND (reference sequence). The CDR3 is CASQQGTVYGYTF. In DNA form, the CDR3 reads TGTGCCAGCCAGCAGGGGACAGTTTATGGCTACACCTTC.

CDR3 sequence: CSVDTQGQGKTDTQYF. The DNA for the CDR3 is TGCAGCGTCGACACCCAAGGGCAGGGGAAGACAGATACGCAGTATTTT. The V call is TRBV29-1, the J call TRBJ2-3, with a tentative D call TRBD1 (6 bases). The CDR3 loop spans 16 amino acids. Looked up from germline, CDR1 is SQVTM and CDR2 is ANQGSEA. Trimming shortened V by 6 bases and J by 3 bases, and 22 bases separated the two germline ends.

The chain combines TRBV12-5 with TRBJ2-6; 8 bases align to TRBD1. Germline CDR1 reads LGHNT; CDR2 reads FRNRAP. The ends lost 2 bases at V and 4 bases at J; junction bases unmatched: 10. The CDR3 is 18 amino acids. The CDR3 DNA sequence: TGTGCTAGTGGTTTGCCTGGACAGGGTGCTTCCGGGGCCAACGTCCTGACTTTC. Translation gives CASGLPGQGASGANVLTF.

The V gene is TRBV5-1, the J gene TRBJ2-5; TRBD2 aligns across 10 bases. Germline V gene data show CDR1 as SGHRS and CDR2 as YFSETQ. Unmatched junction bases numbered 11, after V lost 4 bases and J lost 2 bases. This CDR3 contains 17 residues. CDR3 sequence (DNA): TGCGCCAGCAGCCCCGGGGCTAGCGGGGGCACTCAAGAGACCCAGTACTTC. Protein: CASSPGASGGTQETQYF.

The chain combines TRBV11-1 with TRBJ2-3, with D possibly matching TRBD1 (5 bases). This CDR3 is built from 13 residues. Trimming pared 2 bases from V and 7 bases from J, leaving 10 bases between. Per germline, CDR1 SGHAT and CDR2 FQDESV (reference sequence). This CDR3 reads CASSLKGMNTQYF. Written as DNA, the CDR3 is TGTGCCAGCAGCTTAAAGGGGATGAATACGCAGTATTTT.

The chain recombines TRBV5-4 with TRBJ2-5, with TRBD1 as a possible D gene (6 bases). Trimming removed 3 bases at V and 5 bases at J, with 17 bases between. CDR3 length: 15 residues. Germline V gene lookup returns CDR1 SGHNT and CDR2 YYREEE (reference sequence). CDR3 residues: CASSSGGRGGETQYF. CDR3 nucleotides: TGTGCCAGCAGCTCTGGTGGTAGAGGGGGTGAGACCCAGTACTTC.

The chain recombines TRBV12-5 with TRBJ2-2; TRBD2 aligns across 8 bases. This CDR3 has 15 residues. V gave up 5 bases and J gave up 5 bases; unmatched junction bases: 7. CDR1 is LGHNT, CDR2 FRNRAP, per germline. For the CDR3, the DNA is TGTGCTAGTGGTGGTAGCGGGAAGGGGACCGGGGAGCTGTTTTTT. Translated, it gives CASGGSGKGTGELFF.